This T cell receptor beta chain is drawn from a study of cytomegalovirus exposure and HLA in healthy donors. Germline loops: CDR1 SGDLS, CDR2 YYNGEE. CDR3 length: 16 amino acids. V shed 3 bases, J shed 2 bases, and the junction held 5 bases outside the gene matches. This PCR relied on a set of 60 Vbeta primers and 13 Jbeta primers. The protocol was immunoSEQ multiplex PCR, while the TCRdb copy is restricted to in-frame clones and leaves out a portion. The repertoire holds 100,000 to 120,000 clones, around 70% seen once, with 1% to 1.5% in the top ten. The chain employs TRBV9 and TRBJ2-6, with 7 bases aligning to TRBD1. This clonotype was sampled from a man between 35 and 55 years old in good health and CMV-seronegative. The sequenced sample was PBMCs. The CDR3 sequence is CASSAQGTAGANVLTF. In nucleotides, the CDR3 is TGTGCCAGCAGCGCCCAAGGGACAGCTGGGGCCAACGTCCTGACTTTC.